Listed here are 10 T cell receptor beta chains from one sample, sequenced in a study of blood T cell repertoires in COVID-19. Sequencing used immunoSEQ multiplex PCR; TCRdb keeps in-frame clones, though not all of them. The sample shows 200,000 to 250,000 clones, about 88% of them seen only once. The specimen sequenced was peripheral blood. Receptors originate from a woman aged 60-70 years with acute or convalescent COVID-19.

The chain joins TRBV7-6 to TRBJ1-2, with D possibly TRBD1 on 6 matching bases. Between the trimmed V and J ends, which lost 5 bases and 5 bases, there was a span of 21 bases. This CDR3 spans 16 amino acids. Germline V gives CDR1 SGHVS, CDR2 FNYEAQ. The CDR3 DNA reads as TGTGCCAGCAGCAGCTTGCGACAGGCTCGGAGATATGGCTACACCTTC. Amino acids: CASSSLRQARRYGYTF.

The CDR3: CASSPRMETQYF. DNA of the CDR3: TGTGCCAGCAGCCCGCGTATGGAGACCCAGTACTTC. The chain carries TRBV7-8 and TRBJ2-5, with D unclear. This CDR3 comprises 12 residues. Germline V gives CDR1 SGHVS, CDR2 FQNEAQ. V was shortened by 5 bases and J by 5 bases, with 9 bases between the two germline ends.

This chain connects TRBV5-1 to TRBJ1-5, with D hard to call. This CDR3 comprises 14 residues. Germline V gives CDR1 SGHRS, CDR2 YFSETQ. V lost 1 base and J lost 1, with 6 bases in between. The CDR3 DNA sequence: TGCGCCAGCAGCTTGACGGGGAGCAATCAGCCCCAGCATTTT. It is translated as CASSLTGSNQPQHF.

The chain uses TRBV7-9 and TRBJ2-2; 7 bases are a match to TRBD1. The germline gives CDR1 SEHNR, CDR2 FQNEAQ (reference sequence). The trim removed 6 bases at V and 5 bases at J, leaving 6 bases unmatched. The CDR3 loop spans 14 amino acids. The CDR3 loop reads CASSRDSLTGELFF. The CDR3 DNA follows: TGTGCCAGCAGTCGGGACAGTTTAACCGGGGAGCTGTTTTTT.

The chain has TRBV7-2 and TRBJ1-6; tentative D call: TRBD1 (6 bases). There are 14 residues in the CDR3. Germline V CDR1 and CDR2: SGHTA, FQGNSA. Trimming took 3 bases from V and 6 from J, leaving 9 bases between them. CDR3 in amino acids: CASSFGQINSPLHF. The CDR3 DNA reads as TGTGCCAGCAGCTTCGGACAGATTAATTCACCCCTCCACTTT.

V usage is TRBV10-1 and J usage is TRBJ1-2; the D is unclear. In germline, CDR1 is WNHNN, CDR2 SYGVQD (reference sequence). There are 13 residues in the CDR3. Trimming stripped 5 bases from V and 4 bases from J, with 11 bases between. CDR3 residues: CASSPAGGYGYTF. The CDR3 DNA reads as TGCGCCAGCAGTCCAGCAGGTGGCTATGGCTACACCTTC.

This clone was found a few times. This chain joins TRBV5-1 and TRBJ2-2; TRBD1 is a possible D gene (6 bases). The V end was cut by 1 base, the J end by 6 bases, with 7 bases between. CDR1 and CDR2 (germline): SGHRS, YFSETQ. This CDR3 contains 13 residues. The CDR3 protein is CASSLNRAGELFF. The DNA for the CDR3 is TGCGCCAGCAGCTTGAACAGGGCCGGGGAGCTGTTTTTT.

A few counts support this clone. The chain employs TRBV15 and TRBJ1-6; TRBD1 might be the D (5 bases). Germline assignment: CDR1 LNHNV and CDR2 YYDKDF (reference sequence). The CDR3 contains 18 residues. Trimming took off 0 bases at V and 7 bases at J, with 19 bases between the two ends. Here the CDR3 DNA reads TGTGCCACCAGCAGAGATAACCGCCAGGGTGGGGTAAATTCACCCCTCCACTTT. Encoded protein: CATSRDNRQGGVNSPLHF.

The chain is built from TRBV6-5 and TRBJ2-5; 12 bases are a match to TRBD1. Germline V gene data show CDR1 as MNHEY and CDR2 as SVGAGI. The CDR3 runs 14 residues. V shed 7 bases and J 5 bases; nucleotides not matched to a gene: 5. The CDR3 DNA is TGTGCCAGCACGGGACAGGGGGCGAGGGAGACCCAGTACTTC. This sequence encodes CASTGQGARETQYF.

The chain is built from TRBV20-1 and TRBJ2-1; weak D call: TRBD2 (6 bases). Germline CDR1 is DFQATT and CDR2 is SNEGSKA (reference sequence). Trimming pared 3 bases from V and 4 bases from J, leaving 10 bases between. The CDR3 covers 13 residues. The CDR3 reads CSASGSGYNEQFF. The DNA for the CDR3 is TGCAGTGCTAGTGGTAGCGGTTACAATGAGCAGTTCTTC.